A selection of T cell receptor beta chains follows, all from one sample in a study of blood T cell repertoires in COVID-19. This table comes from immunoSEQ multiplex PCR, and its TCRdb copy is limited to in-frame clones, with some not included. Of 200,000 or so clones listed, 88% are singletons. The sample consisted of peripheral blood. The receptors stem from a man between 65 and 85 years old with active or convalescent COVID-19. CDR3s include the opening cysteine and the closing phenylalanine or tryptophan. Each record gives: CDR3 protein, CDR3 DNA, D gene, CDR3 length, V gene, J gene, clone size. D genes are given only for firm matches. Size values are once, few and many counts, or a class for expanded clones, and some rows have none.

CASSLSAMRSAMVRYF	TGTGCCAGCAGTTTATCTGCGATGAGGAGCGCCATGGTTCGGTATTTT	NA	16	TRBV27	TRBJ2-3	NA
CSASPLQETQYF	TGCAGTGCTAGTCCTTTACAAGAGACCCAGTACTTC	NA	12	TRBV20-1	TRBJ2-5	once
CASRASGRNGELFF	TGTGCCAGTAGGGCTAGCGGGAGGAACGGGGAGCTGTTTTTT	TRBD2	14	TRBV19	TRBJ2-2	NA
CASRGGGTSNSPLHF	TGTGCCAGCAGGGGCGGGGGGACCAGTAATTCACCCCTCCACTTT	NA	15	TRBV28	TRBJ1-6	NA
CASSQQGFYQPQHF	TGTGCCAGCAGTCAACAGGGCTTCTATCAGCCCCAGCATTTT	NA	14	TRBV6-5	TRBJ1-5	NA
CASSGVGELFF	TGTGCCAGCAGTGGAGTCGGGGAGCTGTTTTTT	NA	11	TRBV10-3	TRBJ2-2	NA
CASSLPRTSQETQYF	TGCGCCAGCAGCTTGCCCCGGACTTCTCAAGAGACCCAGTACTTC	NA	15	TRBV5-1	TRBJ2-5	NA
CASSESGFNEKLFF	TGTGCCAGCAGTGAATCAGGGTTTAATGAAAAACTGTTTTTT	NA	14	TRBV25-1	TRBJ1-4	once
CASSIVGTEYNEQFF	TGTGCCAGTAGTATAGTTGGGACAGAGTACAATGAGCAGTTCTTC	TRBD1	15	TRBV19	TRBJ2-1	NA
CASQRTGSYNYGYTF	TGTGCCAGTCAGAGGACAGGGTCATATAACTATGGCTACACCTTC	TRBD1	15	TRBV6-5	TRBJ1-2	few
CSASSLYGYTF	TGCAGTGCTAGCTCCCTCTATGGCTACACCTTC	NA	11	TRBV20-1	TRBJ1-2	NA
CASSILGQSTDTQYF	TGTGCCAGTAGTATATTGGGACAGAGCACAGATACGCAGTATTTT	TRBD1	15	TRBV19	TRBJ2-3	NA
CASSLGGQRYYGYTF	TGTGCCAGCAGCTTGGGGGGACAGAGGTACTATGGCTACACCTTC	TRBD1	15	TRBV5-4	TRBJ1-2	NA
CSVEGAGVDSIQYF	TGCAGCGTTGAAGGGGCGGGAGTTGATAGCATTCAGTACTTC	TRBD2	14	TRBV29-1	TRBJ2-4	NA
CAWGWSGEKLFF	TGTGCCTGGGGTTGGTCTGGCGAAAAACTGTTTTTT	NA	12	TRBV30	TRBJ1-4	NA
CASSPPPSKYEQYF	TGTGCCAGCAGCCCCCCCCCTAGCAAATACGAGCAGTACTTC	NA	14	TRBV28	TRBJ2-7	NA
CASSVQGANGYTF	TGTGCCAGCAGTGTACAGGGGGCGAACGGCTACACCTTC	TRBD1	13	TRBV2	TRBJ1-2	once
CASSIGQGMSKNIQYF	TGTGCCAGTAGTATAGGGCAGGGTATGTCCAAAAACATTCAGTACTTC	NA	16	TRBV19	TRBJ2-4	once
CASSLAGGSNQPQHF	TGCGCCAGCAGCTTGGCGGGGGGTAGCAATCAGCCCCAGCATTTT	NA	15	TRBV5-1	TRBJ1-5	NA
CASSYPLGGGNYEQYF	TGTGCCAGCAGTTACCCCCTAGGGGGCGGGAACTACGAGCAGTACTTC	NA	16	TRBV28	TRBJ2-7	once
CSVGPGGSSYEQYF	TGCAGCGTTGGCCCAGGGGGAAGCTCCTACGAGCAGTACTTC	TRBD1	14	TRBV29-1	TRBJ2-7	NA
CASMTTLNTEAFF	TGTGCCAGCATGACAACTCTGAACACTGAAGCTTTCTTT	NA	13	TRBV27	TRBJ1-1	NA
CASSYGTGITGELFF	TGTGCCAGCAGTTACGGGACAGGGATCACCGGGGAGCTGTTTTTT	TRBD1	15	TRBV6-5	TRBJ2-2	NA
CASSLGQGAPSGANVLTF	TGCGCCAGCAGCTTGGGACAGGGGGCCCCCTCTGGGGCCAACGTCCTGACTTTC	TRBD1	18	TRBV5-1	TRBJ2-6	NA
CASSYDRTNSPLHF	TGTGCCAGCAGTTACGACAGGACTAATTCACCCCTCCACTTT	NA	14	TRBV6-2/TRBV6-3	TRBJ1-6	NA
CASSGGEGEAFF	TGTGCCAGCAGCGGTGGAGAGGGTGAAGCTTTCTTT	NA	12	TRBV7-2	TRBJ1-1	once
CASSESGTGGRGNTIYF	TGTGCCAGCAGTGAATCGGGGACAGGGGGCCGTGGAAACACCATATATTTT	TRBD1	17	TRBV25-1	TRBJ1-3	NA
CASSLEYSSYEQYF	TGTGCCAGCAGCTTAGAATACAGTTCCTACGAGCAGTACTTC	NA	14	TRBV11-2	TRBJ2-7	NA
CASSIHADTNTEAFF	TGTGCCAGTAGTATACACGCGGACACGAACACTGAAGCTTTCTTT	NA	15	TRBV19	TRBJ1-1	NA
CASSEHPGTGNTIYF	TGTGCCAGCAGTGAACACCCAGGGACTGGAAACACCATATATTTT	NA	15	TRBV6-1	TRBJ1-3	NA
CASSLGAGFDYGYTF	TGTGCCAGCAGCTTAGGTGCGGGGTTCGACTATGGCTACACCTTC	NA	15	TRBV7-2	TRBJ1-2	NA
CASSRGQATDTQYF	TGTGCCAGCAGCCGAGGACAGGCCACAGATACGCAGTATTTT	TRBD1	14	TRBV3-1/TRBV3-2	TRBJ2-3	NA
CASSLKPLAGGLRNIQYF	TGCGCCAGCAGCTTGAAACCACTAGCGGGGGGGCTTAGAAACATTCAGTACTTC	TRBD2	18	TRBV5-1	TRBJ2-4	NA
CASSSRVGLDGYTF	TGTGCCAGCAGCTCCAGGGTTGGATTAGATGGCTACACCTTC	NA	14	TRBV11-3	TRBJ1-2	NA
CASNETPVSGNTIYF	TGTGCCAGTAACGAGACACCGGTCTCTGGAAACACCATATATTTT	NA	15	TRBV19	TRBJ1-3	NA
CASSAELVYLNEQFF	TGTGCCAGCAGTGCCGAACTCGTATATCTCAATGAGCAGTTCTTC	NA	15	TRBV6-4	TRBJ2-1	NA
CASSAATYEQYF	TGTGCCAGCAGCGCTGCTACCTACGAGCAGTACTTC	NA	12	TRBV2	TRBJ2-7	NA
CASSREGTSGRATQYF	TGCGCCAGCAGCCGGGAGGGTACTAGCGGGAGGGCTACCCAGTACTTC	TRBD2	16	TRBV4-3	TRBJ2-5	NA
CASSWAPGTGDSPLHF	TGCGCCAGCAGCTGGGCGCCGGGGACAGGGGATTCACCCCTCCACTTT	TRBD1	16	TRBV5-1	TRBJ1-6	NA
CASSLAGDTQYF	TGCGCCAGCAGCTTGGCCGGAGATACGCAGTATTTT	NA	12	TRBV5-1	TRBJ2-3	NA
CASSIGGIAKNIQYF	TGTGCCAGTAGTATCGGCGGAATAGCCAAAAACATTCAGTACTTC	NA	15	TRBV19	TRBJ2-4	once
CAVIRDSYNEQFF	TGTGCCGTCATCAGGGATTCCTACAATGAGCAGTTCTTC	NA	13	TRBV6-5	TRBJ2-1	NA
CASSRDRERTYEQYF	TGTGCCAGCAGCCGCGACAGGGAAAGGACCTACGAGCAGTACTTC	TRBD1	15	TRBV7-8	TRBJ2-7	few
CASTKDRGLNSEQFF	TGCGCCAGCACCAAAGACAGGGGGCTCAATAGTGAGCAGTTCTTC	TRBD1	15	TRBV10-1	TRBJ2-1	NA
CASSRRTSGTSTGELFF	TGTGCCAGCAGTAGAAGGACTAGCGGGACTAGTACCGGGGAGCTGTTTTTT	TRBD2	17	TRBV28	TRBJ2-2	NA